The following is a T cell receptor beta chain sequence with its context. What it binds is not known. This record belongs to a study of radiation and T cells in renal cell carcinoma. Study outcomes and limitations: Without pretreatment biopsies, baseline tumor clonotype presence was undetermined.

Clones were sequenced by immunoSEQ multiplex PCR, and TCRdb holds only the in-frame ones, with some missing. Found here are tens of thousands of clones, 65% to 90% of them singletons; the top ten hold about 22%. The CDR3 runs 13 residues. V was shortened by 3 bases and J by 6 bases, with 9 bases between the two germline ends. Germline CDR1 and CDR2: SGHVS and FQNEAQ. Indicated time point: blood 2 weeks post-SBRT. Treatment: 15 Gy SBRT to primary tumor, nephrectomy 4 weeks later. Clear cell pathology was present in this patient's renal cell carcinoma. V gene TRBV7-8 combines with J gene TRBJ2-1; D gene unclear. The sample was blood, taken from a patient whose treatment included radiotherapy and nephrectomy. This TCR came from a woman aged 50 to 65 with renal cell carcinoma. The CDR3 region is CASSFGATNEQFF. The CDR3 DNA sequence: TGTGCCAGCAGCTTCGGAGCCACCAATGAGCAGTTCTTC.